This T cell receptor (beta chain) stems from a study of blood T cell repertoires in COVID-19. Study overall: From T cells, B-cell-depleted T cells, or PBMCs came the material, which was cDNA or gDNA.

Trimming pared 2 bases from V and 3 bases from J, leaving 10 bases between. Germline V gene sequence: CDR1 SGHTA, CDR2 FQGNSA. The CDR3 contains 14 residues. Per the original data handling: Nucleated cell counts were estimated from reference gene primer amplification. Libraries were prepared by immunoSEQ multiplex PCR; TCRdb keeps only in-frame clonotypes and omits some of them. V, J and clone size were drawn from that table, and D and trimming were deduced from the DNA. The sample has approximately 250,000 clones; roughly 88% are singletons. Sequenced: PBMCs or T cells enriched from blood (not recorded which). This TCR derives from a woman aged 40 to 50 with acute COVID-19. The chain couples TRBV7-2 to TRBJ1-2; no reliable D call. DNA for the CDR3: TGTGCCAGCAGCTTATATGGGAGCGACTATGGCTACACCTTC. Amino acids: CASSLYGSDYGYTF.